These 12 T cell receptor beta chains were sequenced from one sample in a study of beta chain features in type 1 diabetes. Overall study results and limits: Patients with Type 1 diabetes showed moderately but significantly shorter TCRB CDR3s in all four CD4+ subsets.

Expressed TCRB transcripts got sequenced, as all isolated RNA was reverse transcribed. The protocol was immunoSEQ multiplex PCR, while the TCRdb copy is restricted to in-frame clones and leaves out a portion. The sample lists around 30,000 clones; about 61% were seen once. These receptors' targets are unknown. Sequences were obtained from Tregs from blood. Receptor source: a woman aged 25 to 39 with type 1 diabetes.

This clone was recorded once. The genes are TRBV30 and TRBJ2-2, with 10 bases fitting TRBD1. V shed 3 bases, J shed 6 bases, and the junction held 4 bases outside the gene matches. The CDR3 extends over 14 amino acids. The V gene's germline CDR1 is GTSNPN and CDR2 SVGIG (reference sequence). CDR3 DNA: TGTGCCTGGAGGACAGGGGGCAGCGCCGGGGAGCTGTTTTTT. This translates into CAWRTGGSAGELFF.

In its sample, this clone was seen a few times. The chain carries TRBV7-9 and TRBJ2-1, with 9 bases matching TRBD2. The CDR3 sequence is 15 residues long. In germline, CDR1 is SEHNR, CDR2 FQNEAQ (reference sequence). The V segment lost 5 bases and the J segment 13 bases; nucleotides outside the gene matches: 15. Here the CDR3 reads CASSPGTSYLQIQFF. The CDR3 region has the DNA TGTGCCAGCAGCCCCGGGACTAGCTACCTTCAGATTCAGTTCTTC. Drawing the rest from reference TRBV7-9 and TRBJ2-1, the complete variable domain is DTGVSQNPRHKITKRGQNVTFRCDPISEHNRLYWYRQTLGQGPEFLTYFQNEAQLEKSRLLSDRFSAERPKGSFSTLEIQRTEQGDSAMYLCASSPGTSYLQIQFFGPGTRLTVL.

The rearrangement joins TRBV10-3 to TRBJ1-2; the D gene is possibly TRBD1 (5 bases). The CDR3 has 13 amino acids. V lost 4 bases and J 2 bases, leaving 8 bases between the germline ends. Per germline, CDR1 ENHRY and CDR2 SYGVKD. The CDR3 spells CAISGQHNYGYTF. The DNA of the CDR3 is TGTGCCATCAGTGGACAGCACAACTATGGCTACACCTTC.

The CDR3 nucleotides are TGCGCCAGCAGCCAGGGGACAGGGGGTCCCTACAATGAGCAGTTCTTC. Translating gives CASSQGTGGPYNEQFF. The rearrangement joins TRBV4-1 to TRBJ2-1; 11 bases fit TRBD1. CDR3 length: 16 residues. CDR1 and CDR2 from the germline V gene are MGHRA and YSYEKL. V dropped 3 bases and J dropped 2; count of bases not matched to a gene: 3.

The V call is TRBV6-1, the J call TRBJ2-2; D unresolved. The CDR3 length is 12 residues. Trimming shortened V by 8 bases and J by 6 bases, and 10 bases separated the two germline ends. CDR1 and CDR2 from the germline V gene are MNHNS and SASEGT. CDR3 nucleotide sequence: TGTGCCAGCTCCCTCCCCGCCGGGGAGCTGTTTTTT. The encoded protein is CASSLPAGELFF.

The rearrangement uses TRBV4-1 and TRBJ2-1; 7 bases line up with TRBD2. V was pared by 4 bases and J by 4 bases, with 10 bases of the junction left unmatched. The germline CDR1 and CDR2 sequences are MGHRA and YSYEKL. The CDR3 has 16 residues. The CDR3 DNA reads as TGCGCCAGCAGCCGGAGGGGCGGGAGCGGTTACAATGAGCAGTTCTTC. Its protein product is CASSRRGGSGYNEQFF.

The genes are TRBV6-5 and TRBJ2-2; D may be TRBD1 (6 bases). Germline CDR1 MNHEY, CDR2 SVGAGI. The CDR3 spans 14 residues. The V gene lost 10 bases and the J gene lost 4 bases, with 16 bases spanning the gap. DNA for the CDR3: TGTGCCATCCGGACAGAACTGTCCACCGGGGAGCTGTTTTTT. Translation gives CAIRTELSTGELFF.

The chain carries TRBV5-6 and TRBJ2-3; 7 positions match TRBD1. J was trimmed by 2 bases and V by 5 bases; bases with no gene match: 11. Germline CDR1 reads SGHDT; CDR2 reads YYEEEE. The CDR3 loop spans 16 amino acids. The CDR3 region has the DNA TGTGCCAGCAGTTTAATCCCGGGACAGTCCACAGATACGCAGTATTTT. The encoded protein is CASSLIPGQSTDTQYF.

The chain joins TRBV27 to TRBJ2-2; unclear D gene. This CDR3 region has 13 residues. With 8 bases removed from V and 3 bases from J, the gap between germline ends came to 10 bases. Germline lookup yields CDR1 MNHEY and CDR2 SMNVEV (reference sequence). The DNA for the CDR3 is TGTGCCAGCCGTACGGTTCACACCGGGGAGCTGTTTTTT. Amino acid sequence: CASRTVHTGELFF.

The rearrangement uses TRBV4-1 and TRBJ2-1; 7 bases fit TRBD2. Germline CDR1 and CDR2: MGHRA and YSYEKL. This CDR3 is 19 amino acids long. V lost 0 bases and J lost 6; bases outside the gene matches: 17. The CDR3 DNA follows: TGCGCCAGCAGCCAAGAAAAAGGGCCGTCGGGAGGCCGGATCAATGAGCAGTTCTTC. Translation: CASSQEKGPSGGRINEQFF.

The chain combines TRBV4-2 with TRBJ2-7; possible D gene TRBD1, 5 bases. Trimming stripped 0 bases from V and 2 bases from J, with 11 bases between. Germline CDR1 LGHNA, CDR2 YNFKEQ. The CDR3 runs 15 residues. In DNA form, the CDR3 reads TGTGCCAGCAGCCAAGAAGCAGGGAACCCCTACGAGCAGTACTTC. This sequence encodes CASSQEAGNPYEQYF.

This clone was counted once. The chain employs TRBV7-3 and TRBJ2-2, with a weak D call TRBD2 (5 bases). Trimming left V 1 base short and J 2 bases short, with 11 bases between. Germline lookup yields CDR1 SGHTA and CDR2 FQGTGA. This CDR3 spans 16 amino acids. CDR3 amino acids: CASSLISGKNTGELFF. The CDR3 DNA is TGTGCCAGCAGCTTAATCTCCGGGAAAAACACCGGGGAGCTGTTTTTT.